Shown below are 20 T cell receptor beta chains from a single sample sequenced in a study of cytomegalovirus exposure and HLA in healthy donors. With 60 Vbeta and 13 Jbeta primers, the PCR was carried out. The repertoire was sequenced with immunoSEQ multiplex PCR; TCRdb's copy has only in-frame clones and lacks some. The sample lists some 180,000 clones; over 80% were seen once. The specimen was PBMCs. These receptors were taken from a girl aged 10 to 17 in good health and CMV-seropositive.

The chain joins TRBV20-1 to TRBJ1-5; 8 bases line up with TRBD1. CDR3 length equals 10 residues. The junction had 2 bases not matched to a gene; V was cut back by 5 bases and J by 11 bases. The V gene's germline CDR1 is DFQATT and CDR2 SNEGSKA (reference sequence). CDR3 sequence reads: CSAVGQAQHF. DNA for the CDR3: TGCAGTGCTGTGGGACAGGCCCAGCATTTT.

The rearrangement uses TRBV6-1 and TRBJ2-7, with 9 bases aligning to TRBD1. Germline V lookup: CDR1 MNHNS, CDR2 SASEGT. The V gene end was trimmed by 8 bases and the J gene end by 7 bases; junction bases not matched to a gene: 9. The CDR3 loop spans 13 amino acids. CDR3 sequence: CASANRGRLEQYF. CDR3 sequence (DNA): TGTGCCAGCGCTAACAGGGGGCGCTTAGAGCAGTACTTC.

The gene calls are TRBV25-1 and TRBJ2-5; tentative D call: TRBD2 (5 bases). V was shortened by 0 bases and J by 2 bases, with 10 bases between the two germline ends. The CDR3 extends over 15 amino acids. Germline CDR1 is MGHDK and CDR2 is SYGVNS. The CDR3 coding sequence is TGTGCCAGCAGTGAATATCGAGGGTCTCAAGAGACCCAGTACTTC. It is translated as CASSEYRGSQETQYF. Variable domain in full (rest from reference TRBV25-1 and TRBJ2-5): EADIYQTPRYLVIGTGKKITLECSQTMGHDKMYWYQQDPGMELHLIHYSYGVNSTEKGDLSSESTVSRIRTEHFPLTLESARPSHTSQYLCASSEYRGSQETQYFGPGTRLLVL.

This chain joins TRBV14 and TRBJ1-1; TRBD1 agrees at 7 bases. Trimming took 1 base from V and 5 from J; bases not matched to a gene: 7. The germline V gene encodes CDR1 SGHDN and CDR2 FVKESK. The CDR3 runs 15 residues. CDR3 region: CASSQGPGTATEAFF. In nucleotides, the CDR3 is TGTGCCAGCAGCCAAGGACCCGGGACAGCGACTGAAGCTTTCTTT. Complete variable domain (other parts from reference TRBV14 and TRBJ1-1): EAGVTQFPSHSVIEKGQTVTLRCDPISGHDNLYWYRRVMGKEIKFLLHFVKESKQDESGMPNNRFLAERTGGTYSTLKVQPAELEDSGVYFCASSQGPGTATEAFFGQGTRLTVV.

The chain links TRBV7-9 to TRBJ2-1, with 10 bases matching TRBD2. Germline loops: CDR1 SEHNR, CDR2 FQNEAQ (reference sequence). V lost 5 bases to trimming and J lost 9 bases; unmatched junction nucleotides: 10. There are 15 residues in the CDR3. The CDR3 DNA sequence: TGTGCCAGCAGCATCCTAGCGGGAGTAGTCGGTGAGCAGTTCTTC. It encodes CASSILAGVVGEQFF.

The chain joins TRBV7-2 to TRBJ2-7; the D gene is possibly TRBD2 (6 bases). The CDR3 extends over 12 amino acids. V lost 3 bases to trimming and J lost 9 bases, with 12 bases between them. CDR1 and CDR2 (germline): SGHTA, FQGNSA. In DNA form, the CDR3 reads TGTGCCAGCAGCTTTCAGCTGGAGGGGCAGTACTTC. It codes for CASSFQLEGQYF. The full variable domain, rest sourced from reference TRBV7-2 and TRBJ2-7, is GAGVSQSPSNKVTEKGKDVELRCDPISGHTALYWYRQSLGQGLEFLIYFQGNSAPDKSGLPSDRFSAERTGGSVSTLTIQRTQQEDSAVYLCASSFQLEGQYFGPGTRLTVT.

The chain links TRBV5-4 to TRBJ2-1, with D maybe TRBD2 (5 bases). Germline V gene lookup returns CDR1 SGHNT and CDR2 YYREEE (reference sequence). The ends were cut back, 5 bases at V and 8 bases at J, with 11 bases in the middle. The CDR3 sequence is 12 residues long. In DNA, the CDR3 is TGTGCCAGCAGAGAAAGCGGCGATGAGCAGTTCTTC. Protein product: CASRESGDEQFF.

This chain links TRBV10-3 with TRBJ2-2; TRBD2 aligns across 13 bases. Germline CDR1 ENHRY, CDR2 SYGVKD. This CDR3 is 15 amino acids long. V trimming: 6 bases; J trimming: 5 bases; junction bases outside the gene matches: 3. The CDR3 is CAISQGLAGTGELFF. CDR3 DNA: TGTGCCATCAGCCAGGGACTAGCGGGAACCGGGGAGCTGTTTTTT.

The chain uses TRBV19 and TRBJ1-2, with 7 positions matching TRBD1. V gave up 1 base and J gave up 3 bases; unmatched junction bases: 2. The CDR3 spans 14 residues. Germline CDR1 and CDR2: LNHDA and SQIVND (reference sequence). Here the CDR3 reads CASSIGDSHYGYTF. The CDR3 DNA reads TGTGCCAGTAGTATAGGGGACAGTCACTATGGCTACACCTTC.

The V and J genes are TRBV2 and TRBJ1-2; tentatively, D is TRBD1 (5 bases). V lost 3 bases and J lost 2, with 10 bases in between. The CDR3 extends over 14 amino acids. Per germline, CDR1 SNHLY and CDR2 FYNNEI. In nucleotides, the CDR3 is TGTGCCAGCAGTGACCGGCGGGGGAACTATGGCTACACCTTC. Amino acid sequence: CASSDRRGNYGYTF.

The V and J genes are TRBV2 and TRBJ2-1; 8 nucleotides align to TRBD2. The CDR3 totals 15 residues. The V and J ends lost 4 bases and 4 bases, in that order; junction bases with no gene match: 6. Germline V gene sequence: CDR1 SNHLY, CDR2 FYNNEI. For the CDR3, the DNA is TGTGCCAGCAGTGGCAGCGGGAGAGGGTACAATGAGCAGTTCTTC. Translation: CASSGSGRGYNEQFF.

The chain combines TRBV27 with TRBJ2-7, with 9 bases identical to TRBD2. The germline V gene encodes CDR1 MNHEY and CDR2 SMNVEV (reference sequence). The trim removed 4 bases at V and 7 bases at J, leaving 20 bases unmatched. This CDR3 contains 18 residues. CDR3 nucleotides: TGTGCCAGCAGTTCCCTCCGTGTTGGAGTAGCGGGAGTTTATGAGCAGTACTTC. This translates into CASSSLRVGVAGVYEQYF.

This rearrangement joins TRBV7-6 to TRBJ2-1, with D perhaps matching TRBD2 (5 bases). The CDR3 runs 13 residues. Germline V gene data show CDR1 as SGHVS and CDR2 as FNYEAQ. The germline V and J ends were trimmed by 3 bases and 5 bases, with 8 bases remaining between them. Here the CDR3 reads CASSFGEDNEQFF. The CDR3 DNA reads as TGTGCCAGCAGCTTCGGGGAAGACAATGAGCAGTTCTTC.

V usage is TRBV7-9 and J usage is TRBJ2-1; 11 bases line up with TRBD2. The germline V gene has CDR1 SEHNR and CDR2 FQNEAQ (reference sequence). The length of the CDR3 is 15 residues. The J segment lost 7 bases and the V segment lost 3 bases, leaving 5 bases of the junction unmatched. CDR3 in amino acids: CASSFPWTSGNEQFF. In DNA form, the CDR3 reads TGTGCCAGCAGCTTCCCTTGGACTAGCGGGAATGAGCAGTTCTTC.

The rearrangement links TRBV7-8 to TRBJ2-7; 7 bases align to TRBD2. Germline CDR1 reads SGHVS; CDR2 reads FQNEAQ. CDR3 length: 15 residues. J gave up 2 bases and V 1 base, and 5 bases lay outside the gene matches. DNA for the CDR3: TGTGCCAGCAGCTTAGATTCAGCGGGACCCTACGAGCAGTACTTC. As protein: CASSLDSAGPYEQYF.

The J gene is TRBJ2-1, the V gene TRBV5-4, with 7 bases identical to TRBD2. Per germline, CDR1 SGHNT and CDR2 YYREEE (reference sequence). The CDR3 consists of 17 residues. Losses at the gene ends were 4 bases for V and 2 bases for J; bases not matched to a gene: 12. The CDR3 DNA reads TGTGCCAGCAGCCAAGGGTCCCCCAGCGGGGCCTACAATGAGCAGTTCTTC. This encodes CASSQGSPSGAYNEQFF.

V gene TRBV6-5 combines with J gene TRBJ1-1, with 8 bases fitting TRBD1. With V trimmed by 6 bases and J by 4 bases, 4 bases remained unmatched. This CDR3 has 13 amino acids. Germline V gene lookup returns CDR1 MNHEY and CDR2 SVGAGI. The CDR3 DNA reads TGTGCCAGCAGAACAGACAGGGGCACTGAAGCTTTCTTT. The encoded protein is CASRTDRGTEAFF.

The chain employs TRBV13 and TRBJ2-3, with D perhaps TRBD2 (5 bases). CDR3 length: 15 amino acids. Trimming pared 1 base from V and 2 bases from J, leaving 10 bases between. Germline CDR1 reads PRHDT; CDR2 reads FYEKMQ (reference sequence). The DNA of the CDR3 is TGTGCCAGCAGCTTAGTGGACTCTCTCACAGATACGCAGTATTTT. Encoded protein: CASSLVDSLTDTQYF.

This clone was seen a few times. The gene calls are TRBV10-1 and TRBJ2-1; 13 bases match TRBD2. This CDR3 region has 15 residues. With 5 bases clipped from V and 7 bases from J, the junction kept 5 bases outside the gene matches. Germline CDR1 is WNHNN and CDR2 is SYGVQD (reference sequence). DNA for the CDR3: TGCGCCAGCAGTACCGGGACTAGCGGGACAAATGAGCAGTTCTTC. Encoded protein: CASSTGTSGTNEQFF.

The chain links TRBV10-3 to TRBJ2-7; 8 nucleotides align to TRBD1. Germline V gene lookup returns CDR1 ENHRY and CDR2 SYGVKD. V lost 7 bases, J lost 4 bases, and 3 bases stayed unmatched. The CDR3 loop spans 12 amino acids. In nucleotides, the CDR3 is TGTGCCATCAATGACAGGGGTTACGAGCAGTACTTC. Encoded protein: CAINDRGYEQYF.